The rows below give T cell receptor beta chains drawn from one sample of a study of shared clonotypes between healthy human individuals. The repertoire was sequenced with immunoSEQ multiplex PCR; TCRdb's copy has only in-frame clones and lacks some. The sample has some 1,100,000 clones; around 78% are singletons. Sequenced material: memory CD4+ T cells from PBMCs. Every receptor here comes from a man aged 18 to 29 in good health. Some clones in this sample may be carry-over from other donors' samples. Both conserved end residues are part of each CDR3. A D gene is named only where the DNA matches it firmly. Size values are once, few and many counts, or a class for expanded clones, and some rows have none.

j_gene,abundance,d_gene,v_gene,CDR3aa,CDR3nt
TRBJ1-1,NA,NA,TRBV18,CASSPWTEKAFF,TGTGCCAGCTCACCGTGGACGGAGAAAGCTTTCTTT
TRBJ2-2,NA,TRBD1,TRBV4-2,CASSQDGTGNTGELFF,TGTGCCAGCAGCCAAGACGGGACAGGGAACACCGGGGAGCTGTTTTTT
TRBJ2-7,NA,NA,TRBV7-9,CASTKPGSYEQYF,TGTGCCAGCACCAAGCCTGGATCCTACGAGCAGTACTTC
TRBJ2-2,NA,TRBD1,TRBV7-9,CASLDRGRTGELFF,TGTGCCAGCCTGGACAGGGGTCGCACCGGGGAGCTGTTTTTT
TRBJ1-4,NA,NA,TRBV5-4,CASSLRGTNEKLFF,TGTGCCAGCAGCTTGCGGGGAACTAATGAAAAACTGTTTTTT
TRBJ1-5,NA,NA,TRBV28,CAQRGGRILGNQPQHF,TGTGCTCAAAGAGGAGGAAGGATATTGGGCAATCAGCCCCAGCATTTT
TRBJ2-3,NA,NA,TRBV7-3,CASAKGSTDTQYF,TGTGCCAGCGCCAAGGGAAGCACAGATACGCAGTATTTT
TRBJ2-7,NA,NA,TRBV30,CAWSLTYEQYF,TGTGCCTGGAGTCTCACCTACGAGCAGTACTTC
TRBJ2-3,NA,NA,TRBV18,CASSTVVSAADTQYF,TGTGCCAGCTCCACCGTGGTCAGTGCGGCAGATACGCAGTATTTT
TRBJ1-2,NA,NA,TRBV18,CASSPRGAGEIPNYGYTF,TGTGCCAGCTCACCACGGGGGGCAGGGGAGATTCCTAACTATGGCTACACCTTC
TRBJ2-1,NA,NA,TRBV2,CASSEAQGLDNEQFF,TGTGCCAGCAGTGAAGCGCAGGGCTTGGACAATGAGCAGTTCTTC
TRBJ1-4,few,NA,TRBV4-2,CASSQQGGATNEKLFF,TGTGCCAGCAGCCAGCAGGGAGGGGCAACTAATGAAAAACTGTTTTTT
TRBJ2-7,NA,TRBD2,TRBV7-2,CASSLGTSGRREQYF,TGTGCCAGCAGCTTAGGGACTAGCGGGAGACGGGAGCAGTACTTC
TRBJ1-1,NA,TRBD1,TRBV5-1,CASSPLPGQGSEAFF,TGCGCCAGCAGCCCCCTACCGGGACAGGGCTCTGAAGCTTTCTTT
TRBJ1-1,NA,NA,TRBV7-9,CASTPRGVGTEAFF,TGTGCCAGCACCCCCCGTGGAGTCGGGACTGAAGCTTTCTTT
TRBJ2-7,NA,NA,TRBV29-1,CSVRQHYEQYF,TGCAGCGTTCGACAGCACTACGAGCAGTACTTC
TRBJ1-5,NA,NA,TRBV6-4,CASTPLGAEPYQPQHF,TGTGCCAGCACTCCACTAGGGGCAGAGCCTTATCAGCCCCAGCATTTT
TRBJ1-1,NA,NA,TRBV18,CASSPGSSNTEAFF,TGTGCCAGCTCACCGGGCAGTTCGAACACTGAAGCTTTCTTT
TRBJ2-2,NA,TRBD1,TRBV7-9,CASRGTGKTGELFF,TGTGCCAGCAGAGGGACAGGGAAGACCGGGGAGCTGTTTTTT
TRBJ2-7,NA,TRBD1,TRBV28,CASSTGTGYSYEQYF,TGTGCCAGCAGCACCGGGACAGGGTACTCCTACGAGCAGTACTTC
TRBJ2-1,NA,NA,TRBV27,CASSFLGGPFYNEQFF,TGTGCCAGCAGTTTTTTGGGGGGGCCCTTCTACAATGAGCAGTTCTTC
TRBJ2-2,NA,TRBD1,TRBV5-1,CASSLQPGTGAGELFF,TGCGCCAGCAGCTTACAACCGGGGACAGGGGCCGGGGAGCTGTTTTTT
TRBJ1-2,NA,NA,TRBV5-1,CASSSTAGNYGYTF,TGCGCCAGCAGCTCTACGGCCGGTAACTATGGCTACACCTTC
TRBJ2-5,NA,TRBD1,TRBV6-5,CASSLDRSKTQYF,TGTGCCAGCAGTCTGGACAGGTCGAAGACCCAGTACTTC
TRBJ2-5,NA,NA,TRBV5-4,CASSLVRQETQYF,TGTGCCAGCAGCTTAGTACGGCAAGAGACCCAGTACTTC
TRBJ1-2,NA,NA,TRBV7-6,CASSQGGGRDYGYTF,TGTGCCAGCAGCCAAGGGGGGGGCAGGGACTATGGCTACACCTTC
TRBJ1-3,many,NA,TRBV7-2,CASSVQGFSGNTIYF,TGTGCCAGCAGCGTCCAGGGGTTCTCTGGAAACACCATATATTTT
TRBJ2-5,NA,NA,TRBV9,CASSVEEGAVQETQYF,TGTGCCAGCAGCGTAGAGGAGGGGGCCGTCCAAGAGACCCAGTACTTC
TRBJ2-1,NA,TRBD2,TRBV7-2,CASSPQGLAAYNEQFF,TGTGCCAGCAGCCCACAGGGACTAGCAGCTTACAATGAGCAGTTCTTC
TRBJ2-5,NA,TRBD2,TRBV28,CASSQAGTSGGGYQETQYF,TGTGCCAGCAGTCAAGCCGGGACTAGCGGGGGTGGGTACCAAGAGACCCAGTACTTC
TRBJ1-2,NA,TRBD1,TRBV7-2,CASSIRGQAGYGYTF,TGTGCCAGCAGCATCAGGGGGCAGGCTGGCTATGGCTACACCTTC
TRBJ1-4,NA,NA,TRBV11-1,CASSLGMNEKLFF,TGTGCCAGCAGCTTAGGGATGAATGAAAAACTGTTTTTT
TRBJ1-3,NA,NA,TRBV5-1,CASSFGSTTYGNTIYF,TGCGCCAGCAGCTTTGGTTCAACTACCTACGGAAACACCATATATTTT
TRBJ2-7,NA,NA,TRBV5-5,CASSSPIRLSYEEQYF,TGTGCCAGCAGCTCCCCAATTCGGCTCAGCTACGAGGAGCAGTACTTC
TRBJ2-2,NA,NA,TRBV6-4,CASSEVSAGELFF,TGTGCCAGCAGTGAGGTATCAGCCGGGGAGCTGTTTTTT
TRBJ2-2,NA,TRBD2,TRBV18,CASSPRASGFGELFF,TGTGCCAGCTCACCTAGGGCTAGCGGGTTCGGGGAGCTGTTTTTT
TRBJ2-1,once,TRBD2,TRBV27,CASSFREGYNEQFF,TGTGCCAGCAGTTTCCGGGAGGGCTACAATGAGCAGTTCTTC
TRBJ2-5,NA,NA,TRBV7-3,CASSLWVGVWQTQYF,TGTGCCAGCAGCCTATGGGTCGGGGTATGGCAGACCCAGTACTTC
TRBJ2-6,many,NA,TRBV7-3,CASSPDASSGANVLTF,TGTGCCAGCAGTCCGGACGCTAGCTCTGGGGCCAACGTCCTGACTTTC
TRBJ2-1,few,TRBD1,TRBV5-1,CASSLGEGTGGTDEQFF,TGCGCCAGCAGCTTGGGCGAGGGGACAGGGGGTACGGATGAGCAGTTCTTC
TRBJ2-7,NA,TRBD1,TRBV5-1,CASSSDRETYEQYF,TGCGCCAGCAGCTCGGACAGGGAAACCTACGAGCAGTACTTC